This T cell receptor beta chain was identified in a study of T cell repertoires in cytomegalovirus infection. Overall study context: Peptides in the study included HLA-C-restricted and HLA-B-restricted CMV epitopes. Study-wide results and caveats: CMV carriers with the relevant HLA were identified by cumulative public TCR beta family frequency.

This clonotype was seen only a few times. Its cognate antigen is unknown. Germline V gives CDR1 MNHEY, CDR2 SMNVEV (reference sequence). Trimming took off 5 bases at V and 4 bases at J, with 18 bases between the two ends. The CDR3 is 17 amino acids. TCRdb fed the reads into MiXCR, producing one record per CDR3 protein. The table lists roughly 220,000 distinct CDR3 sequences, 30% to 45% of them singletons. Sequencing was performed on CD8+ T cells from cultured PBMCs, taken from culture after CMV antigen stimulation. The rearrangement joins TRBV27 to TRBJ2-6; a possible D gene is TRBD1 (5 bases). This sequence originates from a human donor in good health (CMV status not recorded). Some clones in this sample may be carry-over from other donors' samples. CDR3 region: CASSPHPGPRGANVLTF. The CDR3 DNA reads TGTGCCAGCAGTCCTCACCCAGGGCCCCGCGGGGCCAACGTCCTGACTTTC.